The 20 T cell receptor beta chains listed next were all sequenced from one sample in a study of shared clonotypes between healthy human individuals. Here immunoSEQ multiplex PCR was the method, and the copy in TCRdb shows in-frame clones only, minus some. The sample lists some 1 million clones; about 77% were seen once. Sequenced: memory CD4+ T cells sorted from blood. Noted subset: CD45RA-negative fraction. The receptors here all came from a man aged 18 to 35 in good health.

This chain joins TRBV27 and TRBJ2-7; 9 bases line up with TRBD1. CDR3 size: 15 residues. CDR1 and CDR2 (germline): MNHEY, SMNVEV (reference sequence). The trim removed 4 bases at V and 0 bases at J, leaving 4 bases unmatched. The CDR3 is CASSSRQGVSYEQYF. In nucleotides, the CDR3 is TGTGCCAGCAGTTCGAGACAGGGGGTCTCCTACGAGCAGTACTTC.

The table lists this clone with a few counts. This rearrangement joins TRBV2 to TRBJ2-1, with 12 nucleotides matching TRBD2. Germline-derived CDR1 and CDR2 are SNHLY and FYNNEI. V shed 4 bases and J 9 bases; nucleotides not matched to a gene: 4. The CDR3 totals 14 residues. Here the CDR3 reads CASSGLAGGAEQFF. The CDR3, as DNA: TGTGCCAGCAGTGGGCTAGCGGGGGGGGCTGAGCAGTTCTTC.

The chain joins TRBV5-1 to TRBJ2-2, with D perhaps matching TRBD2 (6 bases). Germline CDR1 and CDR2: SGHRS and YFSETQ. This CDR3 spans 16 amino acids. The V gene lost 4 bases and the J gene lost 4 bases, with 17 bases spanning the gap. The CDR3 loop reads CASSPKSGPSTGELFF. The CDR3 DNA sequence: TGCGCCAGCAGCCCGAAAAGCGGGCCGAGCACCGGGGAGCTGTTTTTT. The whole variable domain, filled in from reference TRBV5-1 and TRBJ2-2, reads KAGVTQTPRYLIKTRGQQVTLSCSPISGHRSVSWYQQTPGQGLQFLFEYFSETQRNKGNFPGRFSGRQFSNSRSEMNVSTLELGDSALYLCASSPKSGPSTGELFFGEGSRLTVL.

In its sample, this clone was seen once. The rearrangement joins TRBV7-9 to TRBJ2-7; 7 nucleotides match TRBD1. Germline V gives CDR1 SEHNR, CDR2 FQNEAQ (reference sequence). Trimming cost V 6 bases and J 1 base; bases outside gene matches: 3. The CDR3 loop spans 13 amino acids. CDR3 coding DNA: TGTGCCAGCAGAGGACAGGTATCCTACGAGCAGTACTTC. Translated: CASRGQVSYEQYF.

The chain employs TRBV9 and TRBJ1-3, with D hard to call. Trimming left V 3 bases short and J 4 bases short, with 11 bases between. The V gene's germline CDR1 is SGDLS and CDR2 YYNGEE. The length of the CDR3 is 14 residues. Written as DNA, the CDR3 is TGTGCCAGCAGCGCCGGGGTTGAGGGAAACACCATATATTTT. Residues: CASSAGVEGNTIYF.

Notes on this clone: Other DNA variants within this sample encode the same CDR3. CDR3 residues: CASSGTGGRQPQHF. The CDR3 DNA reads as TGTGCCAGTTCCGGGACAGGGGGCCGACAGCCCCAGCATTTT. The gene calls are TRBV2 and TRBJ1-5; 12 bases match TRBD1. The V segment lost 9 bases and the J segment 7 bases; nucleotides outside the gene matches: 7. Germline assignment: CDR1 SNHLY and CDR2 FYNNEI. This CDR3 contains 14 residues.

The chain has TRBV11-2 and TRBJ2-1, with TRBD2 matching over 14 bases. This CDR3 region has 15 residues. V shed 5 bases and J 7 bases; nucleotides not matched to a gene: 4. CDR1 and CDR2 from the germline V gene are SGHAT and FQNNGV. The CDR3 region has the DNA TGTGCCAGCAGCCGTAGACTAGCGGGGGGGAATGAGCAGTTCTTC. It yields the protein CASSRRLAGGNEQFF. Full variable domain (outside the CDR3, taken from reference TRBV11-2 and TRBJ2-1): EAGVAQSPRYKIIEKRQSVAFWCNPISGHATLYWYQQILGQGPKLLIQFQNNGVVDDSQLPKDRFSAERLKGVDSTLKIQPAKLEDSAVYLCASSRRLAGGNEQFFGPGTRLTVL.

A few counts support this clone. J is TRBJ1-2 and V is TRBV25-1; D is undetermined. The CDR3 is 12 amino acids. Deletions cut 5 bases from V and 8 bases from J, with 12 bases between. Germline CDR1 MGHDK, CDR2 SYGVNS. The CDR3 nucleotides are TGTGCCAGCAGTTGGCCTACTGGGGGCTACACCTTC. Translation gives CASSWPTGGYTF.

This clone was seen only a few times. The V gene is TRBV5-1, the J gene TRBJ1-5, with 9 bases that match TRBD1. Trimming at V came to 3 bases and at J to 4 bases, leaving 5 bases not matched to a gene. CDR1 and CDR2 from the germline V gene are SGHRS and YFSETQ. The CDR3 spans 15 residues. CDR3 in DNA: TGCGCCAGCAGCTGGAACGGACAGGGGAATCAGCCCCAGCATTTT. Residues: CASSWNGQGNQPQHF.

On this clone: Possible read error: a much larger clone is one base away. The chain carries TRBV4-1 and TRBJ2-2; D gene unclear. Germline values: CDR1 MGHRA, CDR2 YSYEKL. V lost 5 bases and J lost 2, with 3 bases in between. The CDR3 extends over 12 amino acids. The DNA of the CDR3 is TGCGCCAGCAGCTCAAACACCGGGGAGCTGTTTTTT. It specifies CASSSNTGELFF.

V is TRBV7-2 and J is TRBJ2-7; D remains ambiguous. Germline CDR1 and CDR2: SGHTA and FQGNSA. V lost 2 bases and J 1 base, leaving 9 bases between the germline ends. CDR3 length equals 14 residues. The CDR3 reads CASSLRRQSYEQYF. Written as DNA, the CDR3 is TGTGCCAGCAGCTTACGCCGGCAATCCTACGAGCAGTACTTC.

The CDR3 DNA is TGCGCCAGCAGCCAAGATGTCGATAGCGGGGGGCGGCACAATGAGCAGTTCTTC. Its translation: CASSQDVDSGGRHNEQFF. This sequence joins TRBV4-1 and TRBJ2-1, with 10 bases fitting TRBD2. This CDR3 is built from 18 residues. J was trimmed by 5 bases and V by 0 bases; bases with no gene match: 10. Germline CDR1 and CDR2: MGHRA and YSYEKL.

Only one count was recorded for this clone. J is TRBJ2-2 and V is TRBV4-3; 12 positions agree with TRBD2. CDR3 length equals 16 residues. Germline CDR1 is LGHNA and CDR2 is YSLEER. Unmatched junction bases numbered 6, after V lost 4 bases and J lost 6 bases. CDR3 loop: CASSRFLAGGAGELFF. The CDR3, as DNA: TGCGCCAGCAGCCGTTTCCTAGCGGGAGGGGCCGGGGAGCTGTTTTTT.

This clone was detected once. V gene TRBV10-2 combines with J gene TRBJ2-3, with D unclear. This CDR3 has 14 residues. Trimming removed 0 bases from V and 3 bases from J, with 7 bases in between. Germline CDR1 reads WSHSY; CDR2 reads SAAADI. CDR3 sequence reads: CASSESKRTDTQYF. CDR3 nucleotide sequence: TGCGCCAGCAGTGAGTCTAAGAGGACAGATACGCAGTATTTT.

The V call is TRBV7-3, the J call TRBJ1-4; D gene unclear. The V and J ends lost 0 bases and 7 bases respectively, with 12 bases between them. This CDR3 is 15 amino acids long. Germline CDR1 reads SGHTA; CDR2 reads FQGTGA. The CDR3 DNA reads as TGTGCCAGCAGCTTAACGGGTGGGTCGGGTGAAAAACTGTTTTTT. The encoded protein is CASSLTGGSGEKLFF.

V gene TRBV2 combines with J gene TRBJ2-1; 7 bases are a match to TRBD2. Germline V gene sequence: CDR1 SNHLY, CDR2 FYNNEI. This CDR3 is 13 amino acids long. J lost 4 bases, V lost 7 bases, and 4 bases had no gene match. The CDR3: CASTTSAYNEQFF. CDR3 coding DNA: TGTGCCAGCACAACTAGCGCGTACAATGAGCAGTTCTTC.

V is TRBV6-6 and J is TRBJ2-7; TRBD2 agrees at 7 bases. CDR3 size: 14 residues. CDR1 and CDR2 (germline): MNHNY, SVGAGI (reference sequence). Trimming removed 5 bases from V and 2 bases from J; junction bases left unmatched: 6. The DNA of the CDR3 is TGTGCCAGCAGTCCCGAGGCGGGAGCCTACGAGCAGTACTTC. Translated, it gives CASSPEAGAYEQYF.

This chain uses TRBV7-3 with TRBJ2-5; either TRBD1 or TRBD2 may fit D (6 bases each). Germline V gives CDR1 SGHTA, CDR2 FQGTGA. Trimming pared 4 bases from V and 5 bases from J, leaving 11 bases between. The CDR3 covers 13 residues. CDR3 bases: TGTGCCAGCAGCTCACTAGGGGGGGAGACCCAGTACTTC. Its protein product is CASSSLGGETQYF.

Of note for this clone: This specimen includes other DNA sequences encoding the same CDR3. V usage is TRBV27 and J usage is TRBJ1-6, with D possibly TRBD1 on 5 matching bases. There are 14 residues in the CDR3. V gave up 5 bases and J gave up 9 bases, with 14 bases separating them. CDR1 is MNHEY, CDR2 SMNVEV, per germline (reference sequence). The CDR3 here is CASSPRVEGSPLHF. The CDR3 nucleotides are TGTGCCAGCAGTCCCAGGGTTGAAGGTTCACCCCTCCACTTT.

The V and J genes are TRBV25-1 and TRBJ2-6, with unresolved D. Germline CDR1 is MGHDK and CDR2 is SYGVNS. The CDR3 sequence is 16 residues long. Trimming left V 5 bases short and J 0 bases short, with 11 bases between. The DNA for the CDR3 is TGTGCCAGCAGTCCTAATGAAAACTCTGGGGCCAACGTCCTGACTTTC. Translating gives CASSPNENSGANVLTF.